Below, one T cell receptor beta chain is given with its context. Its antigen is unknown. This table comes from immunoSEQ multiplex PCR, and its TCRdb copy is limited to in-frame clones, with some not included. The sample records around 28,000 clones, about 80% being singletons. This sample stems from a study of vaccination effects on CD4 cells after COVID-19. The CDR3 spans 14 residues. Per the germline V gene, CDR1 is LGHDT and CDR2 is YNNKEL (reference sequence). The germline V and J ends were trimmed by 5 bases and 3 bases, with 11 bases remaining between them. Findings and caveats of the study: Relatively few convalescent patients took part in the study, which had no early post-infection timepoints. Marked clonal contraction was seen late after vaccination (in both infection- and vaccine-induced clones). The study found that only 1 of 255 vaccine-induced clones from healthy vaccinees cross-reacted with common cold coronaviruses.

Peptide-pool stimulation followed by sequencing identified expanded antigen-specific CD4+ clonotypes in the ViraFEST assay. At the end of about ten days of culture, CD4+ T cells were isolated. The healthy vaccine recipients, who had no prior SARS-CoV-2 infection, showed negative nucleocapsid antibodies. They grew some 1.9 million PBMC in each well, adding around 9 IU/ml IL-2 and 8.5 to 10 ug/ml peptides. Sequencing was performed on CD4+ T cells from PBMCs cultured with SARS-CoV-2 spike peptides, taken before COVID-19 vaccination. The receptor was isolated from a human donor who received a COVID-19 vaccine. The chain has TRBV3-1 (or the pseudogene TRBV3-2) and TRBJ1-3; D perhaps matches TRBD1 (5 bases). The chain's CDR3 is CASSRGPGGNTIYF. The CDR3 nucleotides read TGTGCCAGCAGCAGGGGCCCAGGTGGAAACACCATATATTTT.